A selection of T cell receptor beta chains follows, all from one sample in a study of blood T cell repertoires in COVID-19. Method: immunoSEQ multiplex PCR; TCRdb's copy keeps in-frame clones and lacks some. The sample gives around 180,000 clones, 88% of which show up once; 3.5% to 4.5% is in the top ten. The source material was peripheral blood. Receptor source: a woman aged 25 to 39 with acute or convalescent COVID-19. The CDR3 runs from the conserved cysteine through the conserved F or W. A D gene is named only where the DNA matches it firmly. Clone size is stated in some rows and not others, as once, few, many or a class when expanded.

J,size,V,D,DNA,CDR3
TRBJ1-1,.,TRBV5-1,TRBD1,TGCGCCAGCAGCGAAGCAGGGGGTCTCACTGAAGCTTTCTTT,CASSEAGGLTEAFF
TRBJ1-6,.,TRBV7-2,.,TGTGCCAGCAGGCCCCGGGACACAAATTCACCCCTCCACTTT,CASRPRDTNSPLHF
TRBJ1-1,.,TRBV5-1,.,TGCGCCAGCAGCTTGGTCTTGGGAGCGCACACTGAAGCTTTCTTT,CASSLVLGAHTEAFF
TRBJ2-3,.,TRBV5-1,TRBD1,TGCGCCAGCAGCTGGGACAGGGGAGCAGATACGCAGTATTTT,CASSWDRGADTQYF
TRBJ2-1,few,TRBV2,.,TGTGCCAGCAGTGCGACGTCGGGAGCTAGCCATGAGCAGTTCTTC,CASSATSGASHEQFF
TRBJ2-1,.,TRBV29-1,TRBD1,TGCAGCGCGGGACAGGGGAGCTCCTACAATGAGCAGTTCTTC,CSAGQGSSYNEQFF
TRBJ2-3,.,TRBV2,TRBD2,TGTGCCACCGGGGGGGATACGCAGTATTTT,CATGGDTQYF
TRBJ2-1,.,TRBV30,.,TGTGCCTGGATTCGGGCGGACAGCTCCTACAATGAGCAGTTCTTC,CAWIRADSSYNEQFF
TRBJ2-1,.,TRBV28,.,TGTGCCAGCCCCGGGGTGTCAATCTGGGCACCCTACAATGAGCAGTTCTTC,CASPGVSIWAPYNEQFF
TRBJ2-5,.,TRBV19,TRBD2,TGTGCCAGTGGAAATAGCGGGAGGGCCGAGGAGACCCAGTACTTC,CASGNSGRAEETQYF
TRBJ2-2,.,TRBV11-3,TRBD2,TGTGCCAGCGGGACTAGCATAAAAGGGGAGCTGTTTTTT,CASGTSIKGELFF
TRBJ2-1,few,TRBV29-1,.,TGCAGCGTTGAAGAGTCCCGGGAGAGGGGGTTCTTC,CSVEESRERGFF
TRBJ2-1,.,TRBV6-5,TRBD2,TGTGCCAGCAGTTCGGGACTACTGGATGTAGTGAATGAGCAGTTCTTC,CASSSGLLDVVNEQFF
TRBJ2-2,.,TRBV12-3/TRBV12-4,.,TGTGCCAGCAGCAAAACCGGGGAGCTGTTTTTT,CASSKTGELFF
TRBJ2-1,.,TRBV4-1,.,TGCGCCAGCAGCCAGGGCGCGGGGAATGAGCAGTTCTTC,CASSQGAGNEQFF
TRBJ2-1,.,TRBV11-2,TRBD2,TGTGCCAGCAGCTTAACGGGAGGGTACAATGAGCAGTTCTTC,CASSLTGGYNEQFF
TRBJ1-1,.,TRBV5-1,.,TGCGCCAGCAAATCTCAGGGCATGAACACTGAAGCTTTCTTT,CASKSQGMNTEAFF
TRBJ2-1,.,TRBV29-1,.,TGCAGCGTTGCTGAGCCCCTCTCTGAGCAGTTCTTC,CSVAEPLSEQFF
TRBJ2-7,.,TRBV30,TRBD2,TGTGCCTGGAGTTACAGCGGGAGGGCCACCGAGCAGTACTTC,CAWSYSGRATEQYF
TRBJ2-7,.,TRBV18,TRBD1,TGTGCCAGCTCACCCGCAGGGGGCCTAGGCGAGCAGTACTTC,CASSPAGGLGEQYF
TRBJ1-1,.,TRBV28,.,TGTGCCAGCGTGAGGGAACTCAACACTGAAGCTTTCTTT,CASVRELNTEAFF
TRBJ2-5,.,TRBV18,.,TGTGCCAGCTCACCTCCGGGGTACCAAGAGACCCAGTACTTC,CASSPPGYQETQYF
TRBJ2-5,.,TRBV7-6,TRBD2,TGTGCCAGCAGCTTAGGCCCAGGGACTAGCGGGAGGGAGACCCAGTACTTC,CASSLGPGTSGRETQYF
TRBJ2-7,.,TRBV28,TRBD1,TGTGCCAGCAGTCCCACAGGGGACGAGCAGTACTTC,CASSPTGDEQYF
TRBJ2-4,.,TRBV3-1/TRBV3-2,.,TGTGCCAGCAGCTTCAGCGGGGACAATGTGGACTTC,CASSFSGDNVDF
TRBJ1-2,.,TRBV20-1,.,TGCAGTGCCACCTCAGGGGGCTACACCTTC,CSATSGGYTF
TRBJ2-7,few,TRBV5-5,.,TGTGCCAGCAGCTTGGGGACTTGGGACGAGCAGTACTTC,CASSLGTWDEQYF
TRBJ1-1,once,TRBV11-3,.,TGTGCCAGCAGCTTATACGGGAACACTGAAGCTTTCTTT,CASSLYGNTEAFF
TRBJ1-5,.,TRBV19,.,TGTGCCAGTAGTATACCAGGGCACCGCCAGCCCCAGCATTTT,CASSIPGHRQPQHF
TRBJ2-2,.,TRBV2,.,TGTGCCAGCAGCAGGTCGATCAACACCGGGGAGCTGTTTTTT,CASSRSINTGELFF
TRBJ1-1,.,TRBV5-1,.,TGCGCCAGCAGCTTCCTGGAGGGGAACACTGAAGCTTTCTTT,CASSFLEGNTEAFF
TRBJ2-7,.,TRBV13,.,TGTGCCAGCAGCTTACAGAACCTTCACACCTACGAGCAGTACTTC,CASSLQNLHTYEQYF
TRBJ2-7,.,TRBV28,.,TGTGCCGTTACTCGGAGTGGGAGCTCCTACGAGCAGTACTTC,CAVTRSGSSYEQYF
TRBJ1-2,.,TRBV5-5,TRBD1,TGTGCCAGCAGCTGGGGACAGGGCTACTATGGCTACACCTTC,CASSWGQGYYGYTF
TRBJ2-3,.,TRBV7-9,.,TGTGCCAGCAGTAAAGTAGCAGATACGCAGTATTTT,CASSKVADTQYF
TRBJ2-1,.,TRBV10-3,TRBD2,TGTGCCATCAGTGAGCTGAATAGCGGGAGTAGGCAGTTCTTC,CAISELNSGSRQFF
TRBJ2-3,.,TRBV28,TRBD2,TGTGCCAGCAGTTTAGGGACTAGCGGGAGGGTAGATACGCAGTATTTT,CASSLGTSGRVDTQYF
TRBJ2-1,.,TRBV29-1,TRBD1,TGCACCTACGGGAGACAGGGGTTATACAATGAGCAGTTCTTC,CTYGRQGLYNEQFF
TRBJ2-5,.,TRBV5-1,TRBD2,TGCGCCAGCAGCTTGAATCTTGTGGCGGGAGGGCCGGGGGAGACCCAGTACTTC,CASSLNLVAGGPGETQYF
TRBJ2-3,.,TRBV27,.,TGTGCCAGCAGTCACCCGACAGGTGGGGAGTATTTT,CASSHPTGGEYF
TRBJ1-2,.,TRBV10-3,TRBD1,TGTGCCTCGGTCGGGACAGGAGGACTGGGCAACTATGGCTACACCTTC,CASVGTGGLGNYGYTF
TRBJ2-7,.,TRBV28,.,TGTGCCAGCAGTTTAGCGGTTAGCGAGCAGTACTTC,CASSLAVSEQYF
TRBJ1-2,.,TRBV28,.,TGTGCCAGTAGACGGGAGAGGCCTAACTATGGCTACACCTTC,CASRRERPNYGYTF
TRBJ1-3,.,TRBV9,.,TGTGCCAGCAGCGTAGGACAGCACATAGGAAACACCATATATTTT,CASSVGQHIGNTIYF
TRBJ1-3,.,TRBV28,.,TGTGCCAGCAGTTCACACCCCTGGACAGACTACGGAAACACCATATATTTT,CASSSHPWTDYGNTIYF